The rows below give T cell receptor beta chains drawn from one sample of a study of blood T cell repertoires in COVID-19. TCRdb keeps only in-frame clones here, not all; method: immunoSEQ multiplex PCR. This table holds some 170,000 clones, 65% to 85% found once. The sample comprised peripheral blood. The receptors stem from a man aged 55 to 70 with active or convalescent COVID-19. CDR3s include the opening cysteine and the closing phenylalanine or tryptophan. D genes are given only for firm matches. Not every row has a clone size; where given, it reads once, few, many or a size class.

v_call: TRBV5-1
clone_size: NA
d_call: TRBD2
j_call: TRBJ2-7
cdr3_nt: TGCGCCAGCAGCTTGGGAGCGGGAGGTTACTACGAGCAGTACTTC
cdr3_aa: CASSLGAGGYYEQYF

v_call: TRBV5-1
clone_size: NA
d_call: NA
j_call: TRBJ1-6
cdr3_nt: TGCGCCAGCAGCGAGGTAGGGGGTAATTCACCCCTCCACTTT
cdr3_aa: CASSEVGGNSPLHF

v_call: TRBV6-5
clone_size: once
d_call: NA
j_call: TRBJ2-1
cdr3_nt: TGTGCCAGCAGCCGCAGGGGAGATGAGCAGTTCTTC
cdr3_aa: CASSRRGDEQFF

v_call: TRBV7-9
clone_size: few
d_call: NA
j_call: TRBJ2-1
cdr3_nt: TGTGCCAGCAGCTCCTCTGCTAGGGGGAATGAGCAGTTCTTC
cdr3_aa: CASSSSARGNEQFF

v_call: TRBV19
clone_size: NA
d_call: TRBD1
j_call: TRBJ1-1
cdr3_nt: TGTGCCAGTAGTACGACAGGGGGCTACACTGAAGCTTTCTTT
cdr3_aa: CASSTTGGYTEAFF

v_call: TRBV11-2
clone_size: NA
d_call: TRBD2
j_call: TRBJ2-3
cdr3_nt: TGTGCCAGCAGCTCTAGCGGGGGGGCTCTTCGGACAGATACGCAGTATTTT
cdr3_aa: CASSSSGGALRTDTQYF

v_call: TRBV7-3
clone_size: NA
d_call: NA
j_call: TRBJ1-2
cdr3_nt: TGTGCCAGCAGCTTAAACGGTGATGGCTACACCTTC
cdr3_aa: CASSLNGDGYTF

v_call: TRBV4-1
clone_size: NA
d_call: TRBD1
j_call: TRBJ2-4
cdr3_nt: TGCGCCAGCAGCCAACCGCAGGGGGTCAAAAACATTCAGTACTTC
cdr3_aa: CASSQPQGVKNIQYF

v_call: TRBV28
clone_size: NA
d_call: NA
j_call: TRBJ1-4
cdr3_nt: TGTGCCAGCAGTGGTGCCGGGGGGCTGAGTGAAAAACTGTTTTTT
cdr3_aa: CASSGAGGLSEKLFF

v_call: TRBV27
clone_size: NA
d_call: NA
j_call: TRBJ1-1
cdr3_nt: TGTGCCAGCAGTTTATCGGGGGGGACTGAAGCTTTCTTT
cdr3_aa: CASSLSGGTEAFF

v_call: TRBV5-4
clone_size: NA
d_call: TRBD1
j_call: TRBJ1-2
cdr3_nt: TGTGCCAGCAGCCTAGGGACAGGCGGAGGTAACTATGGCTACACCTTC
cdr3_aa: CASSLGTGGGNYGYTF

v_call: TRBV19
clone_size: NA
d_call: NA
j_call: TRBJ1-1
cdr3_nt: TGTGCCAGTAGAATGGGCCAGAACACTGAAGCTTTCTTT
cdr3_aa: CASRMGQNTEAFF

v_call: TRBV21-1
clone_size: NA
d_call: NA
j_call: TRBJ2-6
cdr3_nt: TGTGCCAGCAGCAAAAGGACAGGGGATAGAAGCTCTGGGGCCAACGTCCTGACTTTC
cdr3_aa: CASSKRTGDRSSGANVLTF

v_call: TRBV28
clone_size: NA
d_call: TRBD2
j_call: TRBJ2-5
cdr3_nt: TGTGCCAGCAGTACCGGGACTAGCGGGAGTGAGCGCCAAGAGACCCAGTACTTC
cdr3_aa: CASSTGTSGSERQETQYF

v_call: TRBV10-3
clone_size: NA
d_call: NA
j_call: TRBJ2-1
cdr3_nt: TGTGCCGCCGCCCGGGGTTTCGCCGGTGAGCAGTTCTTC
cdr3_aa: CAAARGFAGEQFF

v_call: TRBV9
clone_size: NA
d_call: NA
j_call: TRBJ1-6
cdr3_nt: TGTGCCAGCAGCGTAGGTCCCACAGGGCTTTCACCCCTCCACTTT
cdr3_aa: CASSVGPTGLSPLHF

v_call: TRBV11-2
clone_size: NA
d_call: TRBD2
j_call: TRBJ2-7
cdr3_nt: TGTGCCAGCAGCTTGGTTACGTTCGGTAGCGGGCCTAGCTCCTACGAGCAGTACTTC
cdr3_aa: CASSLVTFGSGPSSYEQYF

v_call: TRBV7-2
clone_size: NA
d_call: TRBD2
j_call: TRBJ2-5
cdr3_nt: TGTGCCAGCAGCCAAGGGCCAGCGGGGGGTCAAGAGACCCAGTACTTC
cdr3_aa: CASSQGPAGGQETQYF

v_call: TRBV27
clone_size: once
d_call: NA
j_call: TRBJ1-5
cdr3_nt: TGTGCCAGCAGACCAGCGCCGGGGGGAGTTGATCAGCCCCAGCATTTT
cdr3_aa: CASRPAPGGVDQPQHF

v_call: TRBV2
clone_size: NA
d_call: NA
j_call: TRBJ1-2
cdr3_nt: TGTGCCAGCAGGAATACTCCGGGACACCCTTCGAGGAATGGCTACACCTTC
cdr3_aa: CASRNTPGHPSRNGYTF

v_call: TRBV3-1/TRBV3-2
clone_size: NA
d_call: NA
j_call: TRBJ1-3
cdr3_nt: TGTGCCAGCAGCCAACCAAACAGGGTCTCTGGAAACACCATATATTTT
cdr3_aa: CASSQPNRVSGNTIYF

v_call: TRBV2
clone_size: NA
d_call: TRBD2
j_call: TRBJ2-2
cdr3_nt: TGTGCCAGCAGGCGGGGGGGCGGCGGGGAGCTGTTTTTT
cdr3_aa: CASRRGGGGELFF

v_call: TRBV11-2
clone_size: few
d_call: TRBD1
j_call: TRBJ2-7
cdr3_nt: TGTGCCAGCAGCTTAGAGACAGGGGGGACCTACGAGCAGTACTTC
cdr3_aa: CASSLETGGTYEQYF

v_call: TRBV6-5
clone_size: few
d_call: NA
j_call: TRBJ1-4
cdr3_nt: TGTGCCAGCAGTTACTCGATATTCAGGGCCGACGAAAAACTGTTTTTT
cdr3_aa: CASSYSIFRADEKLFF

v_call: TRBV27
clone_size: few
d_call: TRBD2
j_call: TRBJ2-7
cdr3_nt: TGTGCCAGCAGTTTTGTCGGCGGGAGCTCCTACGAGCAGTACTTC
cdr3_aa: CASSFVGGSSYEQYF

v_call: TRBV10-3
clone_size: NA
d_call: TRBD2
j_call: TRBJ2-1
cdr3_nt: TGTGCCATCAGTGAGCCGACTAGCGGGTCTGATGAGCAGTTCTTC
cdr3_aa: CAISEPTSGSDEQFF

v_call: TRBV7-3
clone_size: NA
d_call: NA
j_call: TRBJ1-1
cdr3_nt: TGTGCCAGCAGCCCCGGACAGACGGCTTTCTTT
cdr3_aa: CASSPGQTAFF

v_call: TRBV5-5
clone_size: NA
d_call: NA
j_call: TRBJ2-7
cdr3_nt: TGTGCCAGCAGCTTGTGGCATTCCTACGAGCAGTACTTC
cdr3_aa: CASSLWHSYEQYF

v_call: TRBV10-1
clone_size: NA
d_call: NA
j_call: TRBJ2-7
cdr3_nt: TGCGCCAGCAGTGAGTCGGGCAGGGATTTCGGCGAGCAGTACTTC
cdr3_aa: CASSESGRDFGEQYF

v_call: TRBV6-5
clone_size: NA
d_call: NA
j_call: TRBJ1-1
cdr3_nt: TGTGCCAGCAAACCGGGACAAGGGAACACTGAAGCTTTCTTT
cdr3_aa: CASKPGQGNTEAFF

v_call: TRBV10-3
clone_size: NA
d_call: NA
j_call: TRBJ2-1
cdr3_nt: TGTGCCATCAGTGAGTCTGGGGGAGGCTACAATGAGCAGTTCTTC
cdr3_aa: CAISESGGGYNEQFF

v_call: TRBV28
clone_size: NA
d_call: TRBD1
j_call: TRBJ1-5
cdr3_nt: TGTGCCACCTACCCCCGGGACAGATTCAATCAGCCCCAGCATTTT
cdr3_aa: CATYPRDRFNQPQHF

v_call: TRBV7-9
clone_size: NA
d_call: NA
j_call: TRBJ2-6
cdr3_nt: TGTGCCACGGGTCGTTCTGGGGCCAACGTCCTGACTTTC
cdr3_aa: CATGRSGANVLTF

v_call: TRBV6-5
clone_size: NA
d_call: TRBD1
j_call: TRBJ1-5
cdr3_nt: TGTGCCAGCAGTCTCCGGACAGGGGGTAATCAGCCCCAGCATTTT
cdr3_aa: CASSLRTGGNQPQHF

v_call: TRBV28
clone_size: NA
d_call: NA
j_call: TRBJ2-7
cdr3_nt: TGTGCCAGCAGTTTTTCCAGCTACGAGCAGTACTTC
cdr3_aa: CASSFSSYEQYF